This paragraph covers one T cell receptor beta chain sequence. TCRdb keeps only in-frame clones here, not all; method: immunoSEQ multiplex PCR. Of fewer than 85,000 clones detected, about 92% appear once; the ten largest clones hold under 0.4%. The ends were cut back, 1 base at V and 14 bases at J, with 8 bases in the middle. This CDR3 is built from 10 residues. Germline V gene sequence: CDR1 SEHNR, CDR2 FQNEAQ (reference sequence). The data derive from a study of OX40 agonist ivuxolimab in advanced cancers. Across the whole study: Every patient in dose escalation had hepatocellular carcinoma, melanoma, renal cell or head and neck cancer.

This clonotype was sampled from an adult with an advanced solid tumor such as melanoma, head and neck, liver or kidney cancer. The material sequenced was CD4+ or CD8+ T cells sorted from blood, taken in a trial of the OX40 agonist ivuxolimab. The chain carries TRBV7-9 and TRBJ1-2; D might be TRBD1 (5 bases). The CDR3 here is CASSLGRETF. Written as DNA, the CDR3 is TGTGCCAGCAGCTTAGGCAGGGAAACCTTC.